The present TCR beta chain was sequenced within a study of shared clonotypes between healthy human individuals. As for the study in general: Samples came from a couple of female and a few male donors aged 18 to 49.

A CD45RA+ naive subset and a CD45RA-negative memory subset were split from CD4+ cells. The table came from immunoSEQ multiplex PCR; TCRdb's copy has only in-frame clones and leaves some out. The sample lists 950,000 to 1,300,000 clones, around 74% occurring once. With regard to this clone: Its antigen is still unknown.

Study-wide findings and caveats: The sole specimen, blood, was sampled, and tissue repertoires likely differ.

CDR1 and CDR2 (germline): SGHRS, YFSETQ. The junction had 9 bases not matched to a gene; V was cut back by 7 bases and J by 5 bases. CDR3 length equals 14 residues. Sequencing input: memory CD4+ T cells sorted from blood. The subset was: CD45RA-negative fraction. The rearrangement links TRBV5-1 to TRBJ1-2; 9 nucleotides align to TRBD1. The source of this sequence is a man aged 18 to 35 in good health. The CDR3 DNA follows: TGCGCCAGCGGCCCCGGGACAGGGAGTTATGGCTACACCTTC. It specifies CASGPGTGSYGYTF.